These T cell receptor beta chains were read from a single sample in a study of beta chain features in type 1 diabetes. Some clones are missing from TCRdb's copy, which holds only in-frame ones; the method was immunoSEQ multiplex PCR. Of just over 600,000 clones in the sample, about a sixth were seen once. Sequencing input: naive CD4+ T cells from blood. The receptors here all came from a man between 18 and 35 years old in good health. Both conserved end residues are part of each CDR3. A D gene is named only where the DNA matches it firmly. Clone sizes are given selectively: once, few, many, or a class where the clone is expanded.

V,size,J,D,DNA,CDR3
TRBV28,many,TRBJ2-6,TRBD1,TGTGCCAGCCGCGGGACAGGGCTCTCTGGGGCCAACGTCCTGACTTTC,CASRGTGLSGANVLTF
TRBV4-3,NA,TRBJ1-2,TRBD1,TGCGCCAGCAGCCACAGCGACAGGGCGAACTATGGCTACACCTTC,CASSHSDRANYGYTF
TRBV4-2,NA,TRBJ2-3,NA,TGTGCCAGCAGCCCTCTGTTAAAGCGGATGATCACAGATACGCAGTATTTT,CASSPLLKRMITDTQYF
TRBV27,few,TRBJ2-6,NA,TGTGCCAGCAGCAGCCTCGGAGTGGGTAGGGGGGCCAACGTCCTGACTTTC,CASSSLGVGRGANVLTF
TRBV19,few,TRBJ1-5,NA,TGTGCCAGTAGTATACGAAGGAGCAATCAGCCCCAGCATTTT,CASSIRRSNQPQHF
TRBV7-7,few,TRBJ2-5,TRBD1,TGTGCCAGCAGCGGACAGGGACAGGGGCCGGAGACCCAGTACTTC,CASSGQGQGPETQYF
TRBV28,few,TRBJ2-3,NA,TGTGCCAGCAGTTTAGTGGGCAGCACAGATACGCAGTATTTT,CASSLVGSTDTQYF
TRBV29-1,few,TRBJ2-7,NA,TGCAGCGTTGAAGGGGTCTACGAGCAGTACTTC,CSVEGVYEQYF
TRBV10-3,NA,TRBJ1-4,NA,TGTGCCATCAGTGAGTCGGGATTAAAGGGTGAAAAACTGTTTTTT,CAISESGLKGEKLFF
TRBV27,NA,TRBJ2-3,TRBD2,TGTGCCAGCAGACGGACTAGCGGGGGGACGGGGGATACGCAGTATTTT,CASRRTSGGTGDTQYF
TRBV29-1,few,TRBJ1-1,NA,TGCAGCGGAAAACAGGGGAACACTGAAGCTTTCTTT,CSGKQGNTEAFF
TRBV7-2,few,TRBJ2-2,TRBD1,TGTGCCAGCAGCTTAGCCGGGACAGCAAACACCGGGGAGCTGTTTTTT,CASSLAGTANTGELFF
TRBV6-5,NA,TRBJ1-1,NA,TGTGCCAGCAGAGAGGGGCCAGGCGGAGCTTTCTTT,CASREGPGGAFF
TRBV29-1,few,TRBJ1-1,NA,TGCAGCGTTGAAGGACAGCAGAACACTGAAGCTTTCTTT,CSVEGQQNTEAFF
TRBV4-1,few,TRBJ1-5,NA,TGCGCCAGCAGCCAAGGGATCGTCAGGGGTGGTTATCAGCCCCAGCATTTT,CASSQGIVRGGYQPQHF
TRBV19,few,TRBJ2-7,NA,TGTGCCAGTAGTCGGGGGTTCTACGAGCAGTACTTC,CASSRGFYEQYF
TRBV5-1,NA,TRBJ1-2,NA,TGCGCCAGCAGCTCCTTCGGACGGATTCTTCGGGGCTACACCTTC,CASSSFGRILRGYTF
TRBV28,NA,TRBJ2-5,NA,TGTGCCAGCAGTTTATGGGGCGGGCGGGAGACCCAGTACTTC,CASSLWGGRETQYF
TRBV5-1,NA,TRBJ1-5,TRBD1,TGCGCCAGCAGTACGGGACAGGGAAATCAGCCCCAGCATTTT,CASSTGQGNQPQHF
TRBV18,NA,TRBJ2-5,NA,TGTGCCAGCTCACCGGGGCCCAAAGAGACCCAGTACTTC,CASSPGPKETQYF
TRBV30,NA,TRBJ1-2,NA,TGTGCCTGGAGTATCCGCTATGGCTACACCTTC,CAWSIRYGYTF
TRBV7-2,few,TRBJ2-5,NA,TGTGCCAGCAGCTTAACACGGGGGCGGGAGACCCAGTACTTC,CASSLTRGRETQYF
TRBV6-5,NA,TRBJ1-1,NA,TGTGCCAGCTTAGGAGGATCCACTGAAGCTTTCTTT,CASLGGSTEAFF
TRBV20-1,few,TRBJ1-2,NA,TGCAGTGCTAGTTCGTGGGGCTACACCTTC,CSASSWGYTF
TRBV23-1,NA,TRBJ2-7,NA,TGCGCCAGCGGAAGACTAACTCTCTACGAGCAGTACTTC,CASGRLTLYEQYF
TRBV28,few,TRBJ2-2,NA,TGTGCCAGCAGTTTCCCCGGACGACTACCGAGCGGGGAGCTGTTTTTT,CASSFPGRLPSGELFF
TRBV10-3,few,TRBJ2-3,TRBD2,TGTGCCATCAGGCCGACTAGCGGGGGGGCCACAGATACGCAGTATTTT,CAIRPTSGGATDTQYF
TRBV9,NA,TRBJ1-1,NA,TGTGCCAGCATTTTCGACAGGAGAAGACCCCCCAGGGGTGATGAAGCTTTCTTT,CASIFDRRRPPRGDEAFF
TRBV28,NA,TRBJ1-2,NA,TGTGCCAGCAGACCGCAGGGCGCTTGGGGCTATGGCTACACCTTC,CASRPQGAWGYGYTF
TRBV12-5,NA,TRBJ1-1,NA,TGTGCTAGTGGCTCGACATCGAACACTGAAGCTTTCTTT,CASGSTSNTEAFF
TRBV29-1,few,TRBJ1-1,TRBD1,TGCAGCGTTGAATTGGCAGGGGGGTTTTACACTGAAGCTTTCTTT,CSVELAGGFYTEAFF
TRBV28,few,TRBJ2-1,NA,TGTGCCAGCAGCACAAAGAAGCAGTTCTTC,CASSTKKQFF
TRBV7-3,NA,TRBJ2-5,TRBD1,TGTGCCAGCAGCTCGGGACAGGGCCCGGAGACCCAGTACTTC,CASSSGQGPETQYF
TRBV4-1,few,TRBJ1-2,TRBD1,TGCGCCAGCAGCCAAGGATCACAGGGGGCGGTTGGCTACACCTTC,CASSQGSQGAVGYTF
TRBV7-9,many,TRBJ2-7,TRBD1,TGTGCCAGCAGCCCCGGACAGGGTTGGGACGAGCAGTACTTC,CASSPGQGWDEQYF
TRBV5-1,few,TRBJ1-2,NA,TGCGCCAGCAGCCCAGACAGACTCTATGGCTACACCTTC,CASSPDRLYGYTF
TRBV5-4,NA,TRBJ2-7,TRBD1,TGTGCCAGCAGCTTGGCCAAGGGGGCTACCTACGAGCAGTACTTC,CASSLAKGATYEQYF
TRBV7-2,NA,TRBJ1-1,NA,TGTGCCAGCAGCTTTACCCAAGCCGGTGGTGAAGCTTTCTTT,CASSFTQAGGEAFF
TRBV15,many,TRBJ2-1,TRBD2,TGTGCCACCAGGGCGGGGGGATCCTACAATGAGCAGTTCTTC,CATRAGGSYNEQFF
TRBV28,NA,TRBJ2-7,NA,TGTGCCAGCAGTTTGTTGATTCGGGGGCAGGTCTACGAGCAGTACTTC,CASSLLIRGQVYEQYF
TRBV10-3,NA,TRBJ1-1,NA,TGTGCCATCAGTGAGTCGTCGGTTAGGGGAGCTGAAGCTTTCTTT,CAISESSVRGAEAFF
TRBV5-1,NA,TRBJ2-3,TRBD2,TGCGCCAGCAGGACTAGCGCTGCCGTCCTCACAGATACGCAGTATTTT,CASRTSAAVLTDTQYF
TRBV11-2,NA,TRBJ1-1,TRBD1,TGTGCCAGCAGCTTAGATCTCTGGCAGGGGGCCATGAACACTGAAGCTTTCTTT,CASSLDLWQGAMNTEAFF
TRBV9,few,TRBJ2-2,NA,TGTGCCAGCAGCCCCGACGGGCCGGCCAACACCGGGGAGCTGTTTTTT,CASSPDGPANTGELFF
TRBV27,NA,TRBJ2-7,NA,TGTGCCAGCAGTCCGCGGACGGTTTCTGGATACGAGCAGTACTTC,CASSPRTVSGYEQYF
TRBV7-9,few,TRBJ2-5,TRBD2,TGTGCCAGCAGCTTAGCCCTACTAGCGGGGATCCAAGAGACCCAGTACTTC,CASSLALLAGIQETQYF
TRBV18,many,TRBJ1-1,NA,TGTGCCAGCTCCTCAGATGGGGAAGCTTTCTTT,CASSSDGEAFF
TRBV7-2,few,TRBJ2-5,NA,TGTGCCAGCAGCCGAGGGGGGGTCCAAGAGACCCAGTACTTC,CASSRGGVQETQYF
TRBV5-1,NA,TRBJ2-5,TRBD1,TGCGCCAGCACCATGAGGGGGACAGGGAAAGAAGAGACCCAGTACTTC,CASTMRGTGKEETQYF
TRBV6-1,NA,TRBJ2-3,NA,TGTGCCAGCTTCGTCGGCGGGCAACGCACAGATACGCAGTATTTT,CASFVGGQRTDTQYF
TRBV5-1,NA,TRBJ2-1,NA,TGCGCCAGCAGCTTGGGGGGCCTTGGCAATGAGCAGTTCTTC,CASSLGGLGNEQFF
TRBV15,NA,TRBJ1-2,NA,TGTGCCACCAGCAGAGATATCGGCTCCGCTTATGGCTACACCTTC,CATSRDIGSAYGYTF
TRBV6-5,few,TRBJ1-6,TRBD1,TGTGCCAGCAGTCTGAGACAGGGTCTTAGTTCACCCCTCCACTTT,CASSLRQGLSSPLHF
TRBV7-2,few,TRBJ2-7,NA,TGTGCCAGCAGCTTAGTACTGAGCGGCGAGCAGTACTTC,CASSLVLSGEQYF
TRBV5-1,NA,TRBJ2-5,NA,TGCGCCAGCAGCTTGTGGGGCGAGACCCAGTACTTC,CASSLWGETQYF
TRBV10-3,few,TRBJ2-1,NA,TGTGCCATCAGTGATCGGCAGGGCAGCGACAATGAGCAGTTCTTC,CAISDRQGSDNEQFF
TRBV5-1,few,TRBJ2-5,NA,TGCGCCAGCAGCTGGAACCAGGGCCCACGGGGGCAAGAGACCCAGTACTTC,CASSWNQGPRGQETQYF